This T cell receptor beta chain was retrieved from a study of T cell responses to AZD1222 COVID-19 vaccine. Some second doses came at about 4 weeks and others at about 12 weeks; these were pooled. Points from the study as a whole: Baseline antibody screening turned up just six seropositive AZD1222 recipients. The sample set comprised mostly white British donors with more females, and clonal diversity was possibly underestimated. In the spike-specific TCR repertoire, nearly half reportedly target unmutated variant regions.

Measured with immunoSEQ multiplex PCR; TCRdb has only the in-frame clones, and not every one. Among roughly 130,000 clones listed, around nine tenths were seen once. The CDR3 runs to 13 residues. V lost 6 bases and J lost 1, with 7 bases in between. CDR1 and CDR2 from the germline V gene are SGHTA and FQGNSA. Concerning this clone itself: Its antigen is not identified.

This chain uses TRBV7-2 with TRBJ1-3, with D unclear. This TCR came from an adult who received the AZD1222 COVID-19 vaccine. This specimen consisted of peripheral blood, obtained 28 days after the second AZD1222 dose. CDR3 sequence: CASREVSGNTIYF. CDR3 sequence (DNA): TGTGCCAGCAGGGAGGTGTCTGGAAACACCATATATTTT.